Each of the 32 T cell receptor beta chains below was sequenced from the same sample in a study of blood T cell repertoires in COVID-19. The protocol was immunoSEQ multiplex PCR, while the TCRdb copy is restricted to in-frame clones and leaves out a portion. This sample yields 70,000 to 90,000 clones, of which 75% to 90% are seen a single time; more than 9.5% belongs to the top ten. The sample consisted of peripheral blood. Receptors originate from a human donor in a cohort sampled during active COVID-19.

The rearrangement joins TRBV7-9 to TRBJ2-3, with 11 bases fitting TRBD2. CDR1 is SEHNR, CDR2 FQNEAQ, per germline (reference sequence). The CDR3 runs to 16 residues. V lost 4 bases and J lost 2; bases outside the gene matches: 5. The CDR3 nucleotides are TGTGCCAGCAGCTCACCGGGACTAGCGGTCACAGATACGCAGTATTTT. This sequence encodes CASSSPGLAVTDTQYF.

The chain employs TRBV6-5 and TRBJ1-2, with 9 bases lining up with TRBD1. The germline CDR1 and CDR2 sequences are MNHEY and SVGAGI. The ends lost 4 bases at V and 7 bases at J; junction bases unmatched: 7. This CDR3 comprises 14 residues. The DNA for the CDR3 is TGTGCCAGCAGTTCCGGGACAGGGTTAGCTGGCTACACCTTC. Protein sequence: CASSSGTGLAGYTF.

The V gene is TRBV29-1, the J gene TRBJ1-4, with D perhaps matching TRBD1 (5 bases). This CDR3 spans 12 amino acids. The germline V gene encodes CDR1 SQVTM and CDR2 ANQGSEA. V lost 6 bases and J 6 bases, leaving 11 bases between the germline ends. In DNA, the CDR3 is TGCAGCGTCCTAGACAGCTATGAAAAACTGTTTTTT. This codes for CSVLDSYEKLFF.

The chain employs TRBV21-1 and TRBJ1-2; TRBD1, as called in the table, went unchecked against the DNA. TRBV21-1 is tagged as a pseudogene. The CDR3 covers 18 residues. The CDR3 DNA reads TGTGCCAGCAGCAGATACCGGGACAGGGTGTTTAATAACTATGGCTACACCTTC. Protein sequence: CASSRYRDRVFNNYGYTF.

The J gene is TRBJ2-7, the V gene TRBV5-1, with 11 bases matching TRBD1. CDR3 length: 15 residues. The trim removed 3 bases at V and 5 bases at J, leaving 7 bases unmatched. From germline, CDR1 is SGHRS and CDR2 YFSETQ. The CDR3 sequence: CASSSSGTGGDEQYF. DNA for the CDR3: TGCGCCAGCAGCTCGTCCGGGACAGGGGGGGACGAGCAGTACTTC.

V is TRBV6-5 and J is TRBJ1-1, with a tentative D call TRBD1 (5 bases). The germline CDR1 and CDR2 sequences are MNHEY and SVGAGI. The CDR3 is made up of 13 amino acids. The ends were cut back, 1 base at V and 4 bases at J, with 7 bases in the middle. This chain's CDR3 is CASSYLRGTEAFF. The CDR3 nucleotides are TGTGCCAGCAGTTACTTAAGGGGCACTGAAGCTTTCTTT.

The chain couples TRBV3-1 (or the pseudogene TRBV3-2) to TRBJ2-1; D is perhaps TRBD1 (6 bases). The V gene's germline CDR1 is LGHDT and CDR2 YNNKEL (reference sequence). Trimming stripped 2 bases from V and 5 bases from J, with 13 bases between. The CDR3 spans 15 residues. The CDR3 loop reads CASSQSAGTNNEQFF. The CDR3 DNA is TGTGCCAGCAGCCAAAGTGCCGGGACAAACAATGAGCAGTTCTTC.

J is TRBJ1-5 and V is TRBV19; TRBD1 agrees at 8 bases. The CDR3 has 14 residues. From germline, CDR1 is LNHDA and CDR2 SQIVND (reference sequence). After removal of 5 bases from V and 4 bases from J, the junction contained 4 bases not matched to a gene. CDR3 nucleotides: TGTGCCAGTAGTGGGACAGGTAGGAATCAGCCCCAGCATTTT. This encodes CASSGTGRNQPQHF.

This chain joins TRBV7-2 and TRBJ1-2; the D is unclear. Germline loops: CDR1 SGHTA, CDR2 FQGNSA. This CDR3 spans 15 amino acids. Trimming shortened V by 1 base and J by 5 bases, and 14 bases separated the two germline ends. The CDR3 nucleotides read TGTGCCAGCAGCTTAGTTGCTCGGGGTGAATATGGCTACACCTTC. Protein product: CASSLVARGEYGYTF.

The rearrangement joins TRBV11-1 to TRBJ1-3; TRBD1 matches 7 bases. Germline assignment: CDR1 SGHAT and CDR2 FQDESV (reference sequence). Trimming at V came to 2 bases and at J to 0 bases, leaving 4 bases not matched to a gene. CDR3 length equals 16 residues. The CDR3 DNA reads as TGTGCCAGCAGCTTAACCGGGACAGACTCTGGAAACACCATATATTTT. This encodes CASSLTGTDSGNTIYF.

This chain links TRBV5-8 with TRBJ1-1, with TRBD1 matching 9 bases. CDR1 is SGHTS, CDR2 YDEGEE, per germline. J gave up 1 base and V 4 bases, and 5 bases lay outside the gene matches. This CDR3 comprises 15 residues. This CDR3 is CASSMTGGRNTEAFF. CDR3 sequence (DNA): TGTGCCAGCAGCATGACAGGGGGACGGAACACTGAAGCTTTCTTT.

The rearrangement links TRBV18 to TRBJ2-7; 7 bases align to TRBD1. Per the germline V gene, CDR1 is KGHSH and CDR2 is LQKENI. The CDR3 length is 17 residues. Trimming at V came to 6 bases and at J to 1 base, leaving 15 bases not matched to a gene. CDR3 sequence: CASSRTSTGYGSYEQYF. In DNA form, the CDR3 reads TGTGCCAGCTCCCGCACCTCGACAGGGTACGGGTCCTACGAGCAGTACTTC. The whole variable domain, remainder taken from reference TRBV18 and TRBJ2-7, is NAGVMQNPRHLVRRRGQEARLRCSPMKGHSHVYWYRQLPEEGLKFMVYLQKENIIDESGMPKERFSAEFPKEGPSILRIQQVVRGDSAAYFCASSRTSTGYGSYEQYFGPGTRLTVT.

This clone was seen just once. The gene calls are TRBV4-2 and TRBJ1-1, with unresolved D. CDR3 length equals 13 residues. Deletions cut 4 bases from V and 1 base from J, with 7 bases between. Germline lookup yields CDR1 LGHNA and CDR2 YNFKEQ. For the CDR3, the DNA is TGTGCCAGCAGCCCCCTAGGGAACACTGAAGCTTTCTTT. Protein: CASSPLGNTEAFF.

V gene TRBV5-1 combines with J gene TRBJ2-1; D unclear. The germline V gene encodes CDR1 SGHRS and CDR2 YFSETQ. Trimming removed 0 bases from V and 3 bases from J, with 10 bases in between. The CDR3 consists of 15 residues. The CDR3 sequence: CASSLVGDNYNEQFF. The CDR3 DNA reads TGCGCCAGCAGCTTGGTTGGCGACAACTACAATGAGCAGTTCTTC. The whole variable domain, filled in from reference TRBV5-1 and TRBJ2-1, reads KAGVTQTPRYLIKTRGQQVTLSCSPISGHRSVSWYQQTPGQGLQFLFEYFSETQRNKGNFPGRFSGRQFSNSRSEMNVSTLELGDSALYLCASSLVGDNYNEQFFGPGTRLTVL.

CDR3 bases: TGTGCCAGCCATAACTTGGAGGGGCAGGGAAACAATGAGCAGTTCTTC. Amino acid sequence: CASHNLEGQGNNEQFF. The chain uses TRBV28 and TRBJ2-1; D is perhaps TRBD2 (6 bases). The CDR3 extends over 16 amino acids. Germline V gives CDR1 MDHEN, CDR2 SYDVKM. V was cut by 8 bases and J by 5 bases, with 22 bases left in between. Using reference TRBV28 and TRBJ2-1 for the parts outside the CDR3, the full variable domain is DVKVTQSSRYLVKRTGEKVFLECVQDMDHENMFWYRQDPGLGLRLIYFSYDVKMKEKGDIPEGYSVSREKKERFSLILESASTNQTSMYLCASHNLEGQGNNEQFFGPGTRLTVL.

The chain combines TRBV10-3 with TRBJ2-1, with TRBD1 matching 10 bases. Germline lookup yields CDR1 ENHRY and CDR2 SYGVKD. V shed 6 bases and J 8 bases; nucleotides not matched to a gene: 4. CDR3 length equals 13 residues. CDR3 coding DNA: TGTGCCATCAGATCGACAGGGGGCCATGAGCAGTTCTTC. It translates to CAIRSTGGHEQFF.

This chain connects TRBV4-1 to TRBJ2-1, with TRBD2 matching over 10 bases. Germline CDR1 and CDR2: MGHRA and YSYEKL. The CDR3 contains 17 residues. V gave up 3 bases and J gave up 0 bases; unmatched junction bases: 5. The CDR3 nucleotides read TGCGCCAGCAGCCAGGGTAGCGGGGGGCCCTCCTACAATGAGCAGTTCTTC. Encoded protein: CASSQGSGGPSYNEQFF.

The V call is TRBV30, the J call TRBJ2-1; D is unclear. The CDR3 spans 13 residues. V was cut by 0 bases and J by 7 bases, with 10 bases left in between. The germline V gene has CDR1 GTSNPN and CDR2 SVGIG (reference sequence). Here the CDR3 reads CAWSVLSVNEQFF. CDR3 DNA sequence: TGTGCCTGGAGTGTATTATCTGTGAATGAGCAGTTCTTC.

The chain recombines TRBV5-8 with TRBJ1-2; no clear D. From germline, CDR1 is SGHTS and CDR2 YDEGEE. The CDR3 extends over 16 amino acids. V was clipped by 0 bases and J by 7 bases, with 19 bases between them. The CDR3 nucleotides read TGTGCCAGCAGCTTGGGTCTGCTAGACCGCGGGTTTGGCTACACCTTC. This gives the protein CASSLGLLDRGFGYTF.

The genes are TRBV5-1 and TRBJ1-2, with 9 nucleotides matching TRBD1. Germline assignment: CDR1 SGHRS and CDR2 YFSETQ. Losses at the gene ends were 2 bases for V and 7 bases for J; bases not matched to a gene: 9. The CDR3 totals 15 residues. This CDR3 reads CASSFSQGAIGGYTF. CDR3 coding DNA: TGCGCCAGCAGCTTTTCACAGGGGGCGATCGGTGGCTACACCTTC.

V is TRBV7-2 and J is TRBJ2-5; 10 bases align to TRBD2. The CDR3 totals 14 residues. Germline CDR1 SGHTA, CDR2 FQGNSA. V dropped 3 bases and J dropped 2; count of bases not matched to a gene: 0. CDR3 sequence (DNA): TGTGCCAGCAGCTTGACTAGCGGGCAAGAGACCCAGTACTTC. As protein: CASSLTSGQETQYF.

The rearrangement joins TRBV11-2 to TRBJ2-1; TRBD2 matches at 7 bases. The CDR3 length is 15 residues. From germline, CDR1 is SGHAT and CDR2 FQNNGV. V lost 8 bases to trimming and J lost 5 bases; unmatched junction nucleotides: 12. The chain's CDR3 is CASGMGGSRDNEQFF. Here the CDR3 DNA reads TGTGCCAGCGGAATGGGGGGGTCAAGGGACAATGAGCAGTTCTTC.

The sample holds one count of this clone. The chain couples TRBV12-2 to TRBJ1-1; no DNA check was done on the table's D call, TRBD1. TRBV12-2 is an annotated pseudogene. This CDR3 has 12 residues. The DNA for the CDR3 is TGTGCAAGTCGAGGGGACAGGGGCTTTGCTTTCTTT. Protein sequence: CASRGDRGFAFF.

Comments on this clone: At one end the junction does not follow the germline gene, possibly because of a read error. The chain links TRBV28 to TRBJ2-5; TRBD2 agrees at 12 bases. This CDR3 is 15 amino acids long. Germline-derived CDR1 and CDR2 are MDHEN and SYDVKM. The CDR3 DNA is TGTGCCACCAGTTTGGGACTAGCGGGCCAAGAGACCCAGTACTTC. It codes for CATSLGLAGQETQYF.

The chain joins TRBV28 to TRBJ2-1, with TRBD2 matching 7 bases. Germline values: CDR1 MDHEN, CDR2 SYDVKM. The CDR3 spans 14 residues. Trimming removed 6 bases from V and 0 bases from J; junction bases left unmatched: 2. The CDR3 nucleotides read TGTGCCAGCAGCTGGGGGGGCTCCTACAATGAGCAGTTCTTC. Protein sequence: CASSWGGSYNEQFF.

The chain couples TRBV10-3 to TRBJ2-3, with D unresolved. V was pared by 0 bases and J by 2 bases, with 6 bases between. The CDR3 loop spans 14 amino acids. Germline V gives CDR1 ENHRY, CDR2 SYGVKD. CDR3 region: CAISESWATDTQYF. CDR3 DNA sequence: TGTGCCATCAGTGAGTCTTGGGCCACAGATACGCAGTATTTT.

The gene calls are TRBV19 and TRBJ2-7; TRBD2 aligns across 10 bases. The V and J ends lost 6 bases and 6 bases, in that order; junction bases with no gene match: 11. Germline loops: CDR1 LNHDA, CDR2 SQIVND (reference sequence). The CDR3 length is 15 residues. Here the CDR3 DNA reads TGTGCCAGTAGCCCGGCGCTAGCGGGAGCCCCCGAGCAGTACTTC. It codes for CASSPALAGAPEQYF.

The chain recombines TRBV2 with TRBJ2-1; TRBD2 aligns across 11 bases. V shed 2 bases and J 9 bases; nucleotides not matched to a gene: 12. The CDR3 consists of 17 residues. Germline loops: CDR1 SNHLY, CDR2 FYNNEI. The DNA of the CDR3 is TGTGCCAGCAGTGAAACTAGCGGGAGAGCCGGTTTGGGTGAGCAGTTCTTC. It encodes CASSETSGRAGLGEQFF. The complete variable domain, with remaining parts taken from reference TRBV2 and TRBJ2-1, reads EPEVTQTPSHQVTQMGQEVILRCVPISNHLYFYWYRQILGQKVEFLVSFYNNEISEKSEIFDDQFSVERPDGSNFTLKIRSTKLEDSAMYFCASSETSGRAGLGEQFFGPGTRLTVL.

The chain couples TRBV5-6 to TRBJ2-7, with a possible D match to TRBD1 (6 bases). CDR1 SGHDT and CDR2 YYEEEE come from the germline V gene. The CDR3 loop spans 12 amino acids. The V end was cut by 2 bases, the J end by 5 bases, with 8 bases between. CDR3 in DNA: TGTGCCAGCAGCTTTCACAGGGACGAGCAGTACTTC. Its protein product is CASSFHRDEQYF.

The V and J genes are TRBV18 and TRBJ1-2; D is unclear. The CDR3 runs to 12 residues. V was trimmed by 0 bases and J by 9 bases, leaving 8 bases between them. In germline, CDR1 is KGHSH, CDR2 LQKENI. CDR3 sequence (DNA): TGTGCCAGCTCACCACCCGACGGGAGCTACACCTTC. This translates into CASSPPDGSYTF.

The CDR3 nucleotides are TGTGCCAGCTCAGGGGGCGCCGCTAATGAAAAACTGTTTTTT. It translates to CASSGGAANEKLFF. The chain employs TRBV5-4 and TRBJ1-4; 8 bases fit TRBD1. There are 14 residues in the CDR3. Germline V gene lookup returns CDR1 SGHNT and CDR2 YYREEE (reference sequence). V dropped 7 bases and J dropped 3; count of bases not matched to a gene: 5.

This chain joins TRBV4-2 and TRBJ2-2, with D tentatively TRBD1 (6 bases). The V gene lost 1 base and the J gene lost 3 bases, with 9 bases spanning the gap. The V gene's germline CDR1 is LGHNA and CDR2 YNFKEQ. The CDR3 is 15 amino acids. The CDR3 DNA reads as TGTGCCAGCAGCCAAGCCGGGACACACACCGGGGAGCTGTTTTTT. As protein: CASSQAGTHTGELFF.